The clone carrying this TCR beta chain has only a few counts. Its antigen is as yet unknown. This CDR3 comprises 15 residues. With 2 bases clipped from V and 1 base from J, the junction kept 4 bases outside the gene matches. Per germline, CDR1 SGHRS and CDR2 YFSETQ. These data originate in a study of cytomegalovirus exposure and HLA in healthy donors. Study-wide background: Falling in the Caucasian-associated ancestry cluster were 80% to 90% of approximately 410 genotyped donors. Whole-study results and caveats: TCR beta chains numbering more than 150 were designated cytomegalovirus-associated.

The PCR ran on 60 Vbeta and 13 Jbeta primers. The assay was immunoSEQ multiplex PCR, and TCRdb's table has in-frame clones only and misses some. The table shows 150,000 to 200,000 clones, with roughly 79% occurring only once. Sequenced material: PBMCs. The rearrangement joins TRBV5-1 to TRBJ1-1; 8 bases line up with TRBD1. This receptor was obtained from a woman aged 18-30 years in good health and CMV-seropositive. Here the CDR3 DNA reads TGCGCCAGCAGCTTAAGGACAGGGTCGAACACTGAAGCTTTCTTT. This sequence encodes CASSLRTGSNTEAFF.